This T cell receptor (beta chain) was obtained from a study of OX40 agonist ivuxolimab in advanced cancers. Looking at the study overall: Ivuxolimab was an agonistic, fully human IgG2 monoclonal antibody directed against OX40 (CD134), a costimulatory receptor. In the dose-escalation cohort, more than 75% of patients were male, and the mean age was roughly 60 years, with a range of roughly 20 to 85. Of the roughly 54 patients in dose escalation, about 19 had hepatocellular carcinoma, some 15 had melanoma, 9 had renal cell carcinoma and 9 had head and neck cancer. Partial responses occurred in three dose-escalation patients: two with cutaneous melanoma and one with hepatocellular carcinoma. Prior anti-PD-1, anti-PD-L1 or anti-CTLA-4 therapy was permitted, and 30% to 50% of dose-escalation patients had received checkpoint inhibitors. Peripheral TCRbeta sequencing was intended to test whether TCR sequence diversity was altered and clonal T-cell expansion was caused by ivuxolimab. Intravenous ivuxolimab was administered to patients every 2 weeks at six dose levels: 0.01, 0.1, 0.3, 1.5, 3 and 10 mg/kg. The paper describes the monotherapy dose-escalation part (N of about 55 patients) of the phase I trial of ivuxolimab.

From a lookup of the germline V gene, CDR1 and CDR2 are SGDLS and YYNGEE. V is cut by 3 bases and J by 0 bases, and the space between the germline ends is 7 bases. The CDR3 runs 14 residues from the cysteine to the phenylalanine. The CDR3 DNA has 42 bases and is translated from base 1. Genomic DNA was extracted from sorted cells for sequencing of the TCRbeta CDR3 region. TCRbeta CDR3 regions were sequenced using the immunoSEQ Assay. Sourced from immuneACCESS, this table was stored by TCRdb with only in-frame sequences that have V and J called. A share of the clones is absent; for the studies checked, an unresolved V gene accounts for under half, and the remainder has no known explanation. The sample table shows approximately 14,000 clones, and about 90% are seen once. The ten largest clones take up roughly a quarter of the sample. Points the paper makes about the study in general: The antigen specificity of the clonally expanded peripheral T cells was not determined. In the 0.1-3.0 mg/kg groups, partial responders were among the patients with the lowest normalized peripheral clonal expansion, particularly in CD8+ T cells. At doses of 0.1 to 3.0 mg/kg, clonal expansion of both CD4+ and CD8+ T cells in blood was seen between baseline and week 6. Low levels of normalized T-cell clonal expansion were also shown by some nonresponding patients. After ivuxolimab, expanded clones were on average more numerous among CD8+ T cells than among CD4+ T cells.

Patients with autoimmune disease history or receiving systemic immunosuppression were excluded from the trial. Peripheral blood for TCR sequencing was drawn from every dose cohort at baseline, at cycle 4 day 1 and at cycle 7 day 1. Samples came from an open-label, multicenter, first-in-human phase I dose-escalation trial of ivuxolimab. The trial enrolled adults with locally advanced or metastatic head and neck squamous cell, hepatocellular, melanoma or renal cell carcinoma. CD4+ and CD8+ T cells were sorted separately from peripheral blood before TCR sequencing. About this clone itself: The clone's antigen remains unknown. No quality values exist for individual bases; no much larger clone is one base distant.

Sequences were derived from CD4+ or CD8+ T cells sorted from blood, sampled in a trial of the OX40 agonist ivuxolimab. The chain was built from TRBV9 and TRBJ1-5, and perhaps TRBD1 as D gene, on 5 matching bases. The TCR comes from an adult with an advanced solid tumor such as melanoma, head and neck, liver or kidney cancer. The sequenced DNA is TGTGCCAGCAGCGACAGGTATAGCAATCAGCCCCAGCATTTT. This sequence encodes CASSDRYSNQPQHF.